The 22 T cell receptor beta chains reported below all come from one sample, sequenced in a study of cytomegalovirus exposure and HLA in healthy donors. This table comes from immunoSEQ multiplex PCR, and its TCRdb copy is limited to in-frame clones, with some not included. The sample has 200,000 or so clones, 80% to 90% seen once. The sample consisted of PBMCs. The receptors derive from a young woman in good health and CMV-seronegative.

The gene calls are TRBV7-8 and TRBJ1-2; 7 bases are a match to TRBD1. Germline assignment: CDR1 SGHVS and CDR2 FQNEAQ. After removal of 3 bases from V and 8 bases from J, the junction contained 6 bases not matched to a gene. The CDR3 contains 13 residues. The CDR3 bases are TGTGCCAGCAGCTTGACAGGGTCGGGCGGCTACACCTTC. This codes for CASSLTGSGGYTF.

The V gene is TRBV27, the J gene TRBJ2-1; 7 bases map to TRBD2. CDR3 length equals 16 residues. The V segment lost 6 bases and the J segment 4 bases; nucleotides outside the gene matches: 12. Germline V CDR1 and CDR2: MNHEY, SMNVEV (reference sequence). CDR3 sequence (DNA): TGTGCCAGCAGCCCTACCGTTGGGGGGGGGTACAATGAGCAGTTCTTC. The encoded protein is CASSPTVGGGYNEQFF.

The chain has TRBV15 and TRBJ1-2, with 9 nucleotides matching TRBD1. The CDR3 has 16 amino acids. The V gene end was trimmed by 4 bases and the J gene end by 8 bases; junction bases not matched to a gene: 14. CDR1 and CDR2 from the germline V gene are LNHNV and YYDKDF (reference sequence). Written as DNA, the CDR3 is TGTGCCACCAGCAAGGGAGGGACAGGGAGGGCGAAGGGCTACACCTTC. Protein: CATSKGGTGRAKGYTF.

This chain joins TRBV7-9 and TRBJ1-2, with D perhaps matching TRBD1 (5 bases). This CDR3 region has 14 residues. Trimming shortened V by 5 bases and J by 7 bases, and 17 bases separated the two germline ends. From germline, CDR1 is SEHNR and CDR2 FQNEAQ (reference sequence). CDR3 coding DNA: TGTGCCAGCAGCCCCCCGGGGGAAACGGTTGGCTACACCTTC. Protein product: CASSPPGETVGYTF.

CDR3 sequence reads: CASSPPSGRASGELFF. DNA of the CDR3: TGTGCCAGCAGCCCACCTAGCGGGAGGGCGTCCGGGGAGCTGTTTTTT. This sequence joins TRBV9 and TRBJ2-2; 12 bases map to TRBD2. The CDR3 totals 16 residues. The ends lost 4 bases at V and 6 bases at J; junction bases unmatched: 7. CDR1 and CDR2 from the germline V gene are SGDLS and YYNGEE.

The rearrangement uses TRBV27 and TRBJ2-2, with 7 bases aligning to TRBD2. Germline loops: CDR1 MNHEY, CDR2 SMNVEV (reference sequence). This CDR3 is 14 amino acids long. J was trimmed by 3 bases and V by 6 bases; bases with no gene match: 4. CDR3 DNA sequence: TGTGCCAGCAGGCCTAGCGGATACACCGGGGAGCTGTTTTTT. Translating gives CASRPSGYTGELFF.

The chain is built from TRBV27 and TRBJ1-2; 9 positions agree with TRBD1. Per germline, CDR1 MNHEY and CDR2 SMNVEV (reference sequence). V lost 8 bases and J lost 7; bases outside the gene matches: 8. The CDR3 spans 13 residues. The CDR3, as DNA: TGTGCCAGCGGAAAACAGGGGGCGTTTGGCTACACCTTC. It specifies CASGKQGAFGYTF.

The DNA for the CDR3 is TGCAGCGTTGAAGACAGGCTAGCGGATAACAATGAGCAGTTCTTC. This codes for CSVEDRLADNNEQFF. The chain carries TRBV29-1 and TRBJ2-7, with TRBD2 identical over 7 bases. The DNA end favors TRBJ2-1, so the J call may be wrong. Germline lookup yields CDR1 SQVTM and CDR2 ANQGSEA. The CDR3 extends over 15 amino acids.

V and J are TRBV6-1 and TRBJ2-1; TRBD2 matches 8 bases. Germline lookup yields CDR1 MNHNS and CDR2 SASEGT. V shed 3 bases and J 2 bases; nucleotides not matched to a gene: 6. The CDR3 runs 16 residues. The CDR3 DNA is TGTGCCAGCAGTGATGGAGCGGGAGAACCCTACAATGAGCAGTTCTTC. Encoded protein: CASSDGAGEPYNEQFF.

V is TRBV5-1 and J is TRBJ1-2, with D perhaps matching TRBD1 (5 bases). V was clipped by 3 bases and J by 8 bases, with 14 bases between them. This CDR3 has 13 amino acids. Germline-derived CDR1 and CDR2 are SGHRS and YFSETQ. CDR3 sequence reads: CASSSTGYGGYTF. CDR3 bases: TGCGCCAGCAGCTCTACAGGATACGGCGGCTACACCTTC.

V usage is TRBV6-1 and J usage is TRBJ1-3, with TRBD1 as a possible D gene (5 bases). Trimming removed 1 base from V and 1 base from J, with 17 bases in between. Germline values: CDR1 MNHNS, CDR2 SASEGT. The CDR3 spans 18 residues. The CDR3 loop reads CASSEEYPGPGSGNTIYF. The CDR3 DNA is TGTGCCAGCAGTGAAGAATACCCAGGGCCCGGATCTGGAAACACCATATATTTT.

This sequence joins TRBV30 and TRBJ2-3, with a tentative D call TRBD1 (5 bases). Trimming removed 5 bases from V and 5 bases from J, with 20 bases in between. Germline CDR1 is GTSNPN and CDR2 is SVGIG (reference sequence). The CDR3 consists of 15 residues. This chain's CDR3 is CAWAPKGRGIDTQYF. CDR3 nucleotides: TGTGCCTGGGCCCCCAAGGGAAGGGGTATAGATACGCAGTATTTT.

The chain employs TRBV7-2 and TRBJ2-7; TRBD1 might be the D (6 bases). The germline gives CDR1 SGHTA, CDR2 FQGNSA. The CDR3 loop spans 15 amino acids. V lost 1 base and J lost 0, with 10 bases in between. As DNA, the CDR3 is TGTGCCAGCAGCTTAGTAGGACAGAGCTCCTACGAGCAGTACTTC. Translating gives CASSLVGQSSYEQYF.

The chain's CDR3 is CASSSPSGSTDTQYF. The CDR3 nucleotides are TGTGCCAGCAGTTCCCCTAGCGGGAGCACAGATACGCAGTATTTT. The rearrangement joins TRBV27 to TRBJ2-3; the match to TRBD2 covers 8 bases. The CDR3 runs 15 residues. The germline V gene encodes CDR1 MNHEY and CDR2 SMNVEV (reference sequence). V lost 4 bases and J lost 0; bases outside the gene matches: 3.

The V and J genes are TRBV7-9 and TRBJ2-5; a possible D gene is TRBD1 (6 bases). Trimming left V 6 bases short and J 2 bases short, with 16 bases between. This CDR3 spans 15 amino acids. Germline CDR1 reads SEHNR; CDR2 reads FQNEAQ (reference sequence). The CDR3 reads CASSPPGHLQETQYF. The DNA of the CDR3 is TGTGCCAGCAGTCCACCGGGACATCTGCAAGAGACCCAGTACTTC. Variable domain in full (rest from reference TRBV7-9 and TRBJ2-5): DTGVSQNPRHKITKRGQNVTFRCDPISEHNRLYWYRQTLGQGPEFLTYFQNEAQLEKSRLLSDRFSAERPKGSFSTLEIQRTEQGDSAMYLCASSPPGHLQETQYFGPGTRLLVL.

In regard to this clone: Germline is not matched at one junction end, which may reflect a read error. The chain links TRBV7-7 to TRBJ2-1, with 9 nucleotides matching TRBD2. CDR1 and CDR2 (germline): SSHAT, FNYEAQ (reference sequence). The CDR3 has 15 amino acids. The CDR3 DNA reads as TGTGCTAGCAGCCAAGGACTAGCGAACTACAATGAGCAGTTCTTC. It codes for CASSQGLANYNEQFF.

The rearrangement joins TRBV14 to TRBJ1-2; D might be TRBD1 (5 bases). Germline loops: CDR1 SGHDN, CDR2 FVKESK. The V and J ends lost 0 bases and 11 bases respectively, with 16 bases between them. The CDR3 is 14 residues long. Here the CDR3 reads CASSQETRGLPYTF. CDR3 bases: TGTGCCAGCAGCCAAGAAACACGGGGACTCCCGTACACCTTC.

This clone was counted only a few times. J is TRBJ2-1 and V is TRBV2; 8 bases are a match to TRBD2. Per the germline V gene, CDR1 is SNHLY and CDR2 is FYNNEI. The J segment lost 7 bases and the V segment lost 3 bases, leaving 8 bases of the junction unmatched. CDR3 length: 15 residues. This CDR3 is CASSERAGVRNEQFF. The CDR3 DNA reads TGTGCCAGCAGTGAGAGAGCGGGAGTGAGGAATGAGCAGTTCTTC.

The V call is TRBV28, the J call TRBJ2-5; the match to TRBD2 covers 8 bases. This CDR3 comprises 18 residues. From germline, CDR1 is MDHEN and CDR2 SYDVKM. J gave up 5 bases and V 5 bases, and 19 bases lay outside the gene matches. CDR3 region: CASSSLWPSGSWGETQYF. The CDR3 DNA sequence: TGTGCCAGCAGTAGCCTCTGGCCTAGCGGGTCTTGGGGGGAGACCCAGTACTTC.

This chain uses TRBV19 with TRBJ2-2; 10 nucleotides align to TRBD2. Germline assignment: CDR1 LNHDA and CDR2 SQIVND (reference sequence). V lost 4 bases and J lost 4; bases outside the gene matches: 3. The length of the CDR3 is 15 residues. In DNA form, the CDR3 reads TGTGCCAGTAGTACCCCTAGCGGGAGCACCGGGGAGCTGTTTTTT. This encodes CASSTPSGSTGELFF. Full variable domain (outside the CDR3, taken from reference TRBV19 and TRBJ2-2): DGGITQSPKYLFRKEGQNVTLSCEQNLNHDAMYWYRQDPGQGLRLIYYSQIVNDFQKGDIAEGYSVSREKKESFPLTVTSAQKNPTAFYLCASSTPSGSTGELFFGEGSRLTVL.

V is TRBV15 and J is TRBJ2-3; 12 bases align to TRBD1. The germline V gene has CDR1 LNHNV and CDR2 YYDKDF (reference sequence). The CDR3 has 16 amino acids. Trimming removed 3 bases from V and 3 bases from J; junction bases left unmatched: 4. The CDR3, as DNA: TGTGCCACCAGCAGTGGGGACAGGGGGCAAACAGATACGCAGTATTTT. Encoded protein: CATSSGDRGQTDTQYF. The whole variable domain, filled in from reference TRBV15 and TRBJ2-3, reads DAMVIQNPRYQVTQFGKPVTLSCSQTLNHNVMYWYQQKSSQAPKLLFHYYDKDFNNEADTPDNFQSRRPNTSFCFLDIRSPGLGDTAMYLCATSSGDRGQTDTQYFGPGTRLTVL.

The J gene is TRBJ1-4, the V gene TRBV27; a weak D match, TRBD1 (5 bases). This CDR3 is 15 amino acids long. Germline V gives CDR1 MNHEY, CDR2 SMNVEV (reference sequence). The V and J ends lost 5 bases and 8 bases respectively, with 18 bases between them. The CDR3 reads CASSPEWTSGEKLFF. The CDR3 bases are TGTGCCAGCAGTCCCGAGTGGACAAGTGGAGAAAAACTGTTTTTT.